The 8 T cell receptor beta chains below come from one sample, sequenced in a study of T cells after yellow fever vaccination. TCRdb reprocessed the 5' RACE reads via MiXCR and lists one record per CDR3 protein. The sample contains 200,000 to 300,000 distinct CDR3 sequences, 13% of which appear only once. The input for sequencing was CD4+ T cells sorted from PBMCs, taken 45 days after the yellow fever booster vaccination. These receptor sequences come from a man younger than 40 who received the YFV17D yellow fever vaccine.

The sample holds a few counts of this clonotype. The rearrangement uses TRBV19 and TRBJ1-4; TRBD1 might be the D (6 bases). This CDR3 is built from 13 residues. Germline CDR1 and CDR2: LNHDA and SQIVND (reference sequence). V dropped 8 bases and J dropped 8 bases, with 15 bases sitting between them. CDR3 amino acids: CASRTATSEKLFF. CDR3 coding DNA: TGTGCCAGTCGGACAGCCACTAGCGAAAAACTGTTTTTT. The whole variable domain, filled in from reference TRBV19 and TRBJ1-4, reads DGGITQSPKYLFRKEGQNVTLSCEQNLNHDAMYWYRQDPGQGLRLIYYSQIVNDFQKGDIAEGYSVSREKKESFPLTVTSAQKNPTAFYLCASRTATSEKLFFGSGTQLSVL.

CDR3 sequence (DNA): TGTGCCAGCAGCTTAAATGAGTACAATGAGCAGTTCTTC. The encoded protein is CASSLNEYNEQFF. This chain links TRBV7-2 with TRBJ2-1; D uncertain. Germline V gene data show CDR1 as SGHTA and CDR2 as FQGNSA. This CDR3 is 13 amino acids long. V lost 2 bases, J lost 4 bases, and 6 bases lay in between.

This clonotype was observed a handful of times. The chain uses TRBV29-1 and TRBJ2-1; TRBD2 matches 11 bases. Germline assignment: CDR1 SQVTM and CDR2 ANQGSEA. V trimming: 2 bases; J trimming: 7 bases; junction bases outside the gene matches: 7. This CDR3 is 15 amino acids long. The DNA of the CDR3 is TGCAGCGTTGAAATAGCGGGAGGGCCCGGGAATGAGCAGTTCTTC. Amino acids: CSVEIAGGPGNEQFF.

The chain links TRBV20-1 to TRBJ1-1; D remains ambiguous. Trimming removed 0 bases at V and 4 bases at J, with 12 bases between. There are 14 residues in the CDR3. Germline loops: CDR1 DFQATT, CDR2 SNEGSKA (reference sequence). CDR3 sequence: CSARDLHGSTEAFF. CDR3 in DNA: TGCAGTGCTAGAGATCTCCACGGGAGCACTGAAGCTTTCTTT.

The chain links TRBV28 to TRBJ2-1, with D maybe TRBD1 (6 bases). Trimming took off 10 bases at V and 6 bases at J, with 22 bases between the two ends. Germline CDR1 is MDHEN and CDR2 is SYDVKM. This CDR3 spans 15 amino acids. The CDR3: CATHGRGRGVNEQFF. The CDR3, as DNA: TGTGCCACCCACGGTAGGGGCAGGGGTGTCAATGAGCAGTTCTTC.

In this sample, this clonotype turned up a few times. The V gene is TRBV3-1, the J gene TRBJ2-1, with TRBD2 matching over 9 bases. Germline CDR1 and CDR2: LGHDT and YNNKEL (reference sequence). This CDR3 spans 14 amino acids. Trimming at V came to 6 bases and at J to 13 bases, leaving 13 bases not matched to a gene. CDR3 sequence (DNA): TGTGCCAGCAGGGCCCCCCGGGCGGGAGGGCCTCAGTTCTTC. Translating gives CASRAPRAGGPQFF.

As DNA, the CDR3 is TGTGCCAGCAGCTCACCTCAGACCGGGACTAGCGCGAAAATTTCTTACAATGAGCAGTTCTTC. Translation: CASSSPQTGTSAKISYNEQFF. The rearrangement links TRBV7-2 to TRBJ2-1; 10 bases are shared with TRBD2. Losses at the gene ends were 4 bases for V and 4 bases for J; bases not matched to a gene: 22. The germline V gene encodes CDR1 SGHTA and CDR2 FQGNSA. The length of the CDR3 is 21 residues.

V usage is TRBV12-3 or TRBV12-4 and J usage is TRBJ2-1; D not certain. V lost 4 bases to trimming and J lost 10 bases, with 14 bases between them. The CDR3 is 13 amino acids. The CDR3 region has the DNA TGTGCCAGCAGTTCACAGTCCGATAAGGAGCAGTTCTTC. This gives the protein CASSSQSDKEQFF.